Below are 10 T cell receptor beta chains sequenced from a single sample in a study of T cell responses to AZD1222 COVID-19 vaccine (dated by TCRdb to the early 2020s). The meaning of the sample's time point label: about 28 days (+/-7) after the second vaccine dose. Library creation used the immunoSEQ multiplex PCR assay. Entries here come from immuneACCESS through TCRdb and include only in-frame sequences with V and J called. Some clones fail to appear in such tables; in the studies checked, an unresolved V gene covers under half of the shortfall, and the cause of the remainder is unknown. This sample is represented by about 150,000 clones; approximately 90% of them were singletons. The ten most abundant clones make up about 1.6% of the sample. Sequenced here: peripheral blood, sampled 28 days after the second AZD1222 dose. These receptors were collected from an adult who received the AZD1222 COVID-19 vaccine.

The genes are TRBV9 and TRBJ1-5; D gene ambiguous. This CDR3 spans 13 amino acids. V lost 4 bases and J lost 7, with 12 bases in between. Germline V gene sequence: CDR1 SGDLS, CDR2 YYNGEE. The CDR3 region has the DNA TGTGCCAGCAGCTCCTACCCGGGCCAGCCCCAGCATTTT. Protein sequence: CASSSYPGQPQHF. Complete variable domain (other parts from reference TRBV9 and TRBJ1-5): DSGVTQTPKHLITATGQRVTLRCSPRSGDLSVYWYQQSLDQGLQFLIQYYNGEERAKGNILERFSAQQFPDLHSELNLSSLELGDSALYFCASSSYPGQPQHFGDGTRLSIL.

The chain is built from TRBV15 and TRBJ1-3, with TRBD1 matching over 10 bases. The CDR3 has 13 residues. Germline CDR1 LNHNV, CDR2 YYDKDF (reference sequence). Losses at the gene ends were 9 bases for V and 4 bases for J; bases not matched to a gene: 3. In nucleotides, the CDR3 is TGTGCCACTGGACAGGGGGGAGGAAACACCATATATTTT. As protein: CATGQGGGNTIYF.

The V gene is TRBV6-5, the J gene TRBJ2-5; no clear D. The germline gives CDR1 MNHEY, CDR2 SVGAGI. The length of the CDR3 is 11 residues. The ends were cut back, 5 bases at V and 7 bases at J, with 8 bases in the middle. CDR3 sequence (DNA): TGTGCCAGCAGTACCCTCGGGACCCAGTACTTC. Residues: CASSTLGTQYF.

The V call is TRBV6-5, the J call TRBJ2-1, with TRBD2 identical over 9 bases. This CDR3 is built from 15 residues. The ends lost 6 bases at V and 2 bases at J; junction bases unmatched: 5. Germline lookup yields CDR1 MNHEY and CDR2 SVGAGI. CDR3 nucleotide sequence: TGTGCCAGCAGGCCGATAGCGGGAGCCTACAATGAGCAGTTCTTC. Translation gives CASRPIAGAYNEQFF.

The chain combines TRBV11-2 with TRBJ1-2; D is undetermined. The CDR3 contains 11 residues. Germline V gene sequence: CDR1 SGHAT, CDR2 FQNNGV. V dropped 4 bases and J dropped 7 bases, with 7 bases sitting between them. CDR3 DNA sequence: TGTGCCAGCAGCTCTACCTTTGGCTACACCTTC. Translating gives CASSSTFGYTF.

This rearrangement joins TRBV7-2 to TRBJ2-3; D is perhaps TRBD2 (7 bases). Germline CDR1 SGHTA, CDR2 FQGNSA. Trimming removed 6 bases at V and 2 bases at J, with 18 bases between. CDR3 size: 16 residues. CDR3 amino acids: CASSPWGGPYTDTQYF. The CDR3 DNA sequence: TGTGCCAGCAGTCCATGGGGGGGGCCTTACACAGATACGCAGTATTTT.

V and J are TRBV5-1 and TRBJ1-1; weak D call: TRBD1 (6 bases). Deletions cut 2 bases from V and 4 bases from J, with 15 bases between. Germline V gene lookup returns CDR1 SGHRS and CDR2 YFSETQ. This CDR3 is built from 15 residues. CDR3 coding DNA: TGCGCCAGCAGCTTAGACGGGGGCGTAGTCACTGAAGCTTTCTTT. Residues: CASSLDGGVVTEAFF.

This clone was seen a single time. The chain has TRBV5-6 and TRBJ1-1, with D hard to call. The V gene lost 1 base and the J gene lost 2 bases, with 12 bases spanning the gap. Germline loops: CDR1 SGHDT, CDR2 YYEEEE. This CDR3 contains 15 residues. In DNA form, the CDR3 reads TGTGCCAGCAGCTTGAAGTTTCGAGACAACACTGAAGCTTTCTTT. Protein product: CASSLKFRDNTEAFF. Supplemented by reference TRBV5-6 and TRBJ1-1, the full variable domain reads DAGVTQSPTHLIKTRGQQVTLRCSPKSGHDTVSWYQQALGQGPQFIFQYYEEEERQRGNFPDRFSGHQFPNYSSELNVNALLLGDSALYLCASSLKFRDNTEAFFGQGTRLTVV.

The chain carries TRBV28 and TRBJ1-6; D unresolved. This CDR3 is built from 14 residues. The germline V gene has CDR1 MDHEN and CDR2 SYDVKM. The V end lost 6 bases, the J end lost 0 bases, and 6 bases lay between the germline ends. CDR3 DNA sequence: TGTGCCAGCAGGGAGAGCTCCTATAATTCACCCCTCCACTTT. Translation: CASRESSYNSPLHF. The entire variable domain, with the rest obtained from reference TRBV28 and TRBJ1-6, is as follows: DVKVTQSSRYLVKRTGEKVFLECVQDMDHENMFWYRQDPGLGLRLIYFSYDVKMKEKGDIPEGYSVSREKKERFSLILESASTNQTSMYLCASRESSYNSPLHFGNGTRLTVT.

This clone was recorded once. The chain is built from TRBV7-9 and TRBJ2-4; 7 bases match TRBD2. CDR3 size: 19 residues. V lost 1 base and J lost 0; bases outside the gene matches: 12. CDR1 and CDR2 from the germline V gene are SEHNR and FQNEAQ (reference sequence). CDR3 DNA: TGTGCCAGCAGCTTAGTTGAAGCGGGAAACTTTCTAGCCAAAAACATTCAGTACTTC. This gives the protein CASSLVEAGNFLAKNIQYF.